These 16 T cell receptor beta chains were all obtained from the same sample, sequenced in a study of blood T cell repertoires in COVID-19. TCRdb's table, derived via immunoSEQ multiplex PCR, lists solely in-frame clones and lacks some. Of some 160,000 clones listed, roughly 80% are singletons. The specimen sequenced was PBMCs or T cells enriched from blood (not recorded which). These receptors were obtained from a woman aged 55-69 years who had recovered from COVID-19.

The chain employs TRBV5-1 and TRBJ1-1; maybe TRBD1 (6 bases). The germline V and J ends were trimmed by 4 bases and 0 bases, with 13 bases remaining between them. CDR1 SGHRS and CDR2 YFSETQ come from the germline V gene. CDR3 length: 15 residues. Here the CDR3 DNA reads TGCGCCAGCAGCCTGGTGGGGGACATGAACACTGAAGCTTTCTTT. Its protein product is CASSLVGDMNTEAFF. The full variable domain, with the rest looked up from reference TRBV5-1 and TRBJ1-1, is KAGVTQTPRYLIKTRGQQVTLSCSPISGHRSVSWYQQTPGQGLQFLFEYFSETQRNKGNFPGRFSGRQFSNSRSEMNVSTLELGDSALYLCASSLVGDMNTEAFFGQGTRLTVV.

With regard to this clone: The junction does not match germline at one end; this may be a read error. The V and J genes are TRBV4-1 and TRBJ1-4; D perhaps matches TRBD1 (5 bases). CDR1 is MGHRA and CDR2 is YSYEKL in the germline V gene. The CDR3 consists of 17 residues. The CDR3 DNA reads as TGCGCCAGCAGCGGTAGTGGAGGGGCCCTAACTTATGAAAAACTGTTTTTT. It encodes CASSGSGGALTYEKLFF.

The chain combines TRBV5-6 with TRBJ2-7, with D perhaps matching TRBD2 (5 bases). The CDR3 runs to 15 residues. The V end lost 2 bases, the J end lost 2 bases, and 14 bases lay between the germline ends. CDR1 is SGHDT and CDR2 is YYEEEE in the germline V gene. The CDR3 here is CASSFWSAGTYEQYF. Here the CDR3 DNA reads TGTGCCAGCAGCTTTTGGTCCGCCGGGACCTACGAGCAGTACTTC.

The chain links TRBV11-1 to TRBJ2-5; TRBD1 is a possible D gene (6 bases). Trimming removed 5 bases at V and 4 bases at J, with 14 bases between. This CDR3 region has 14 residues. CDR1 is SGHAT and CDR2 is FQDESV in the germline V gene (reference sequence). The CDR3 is CASSNTVRGETQYF. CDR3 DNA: TGTGCCAGCAGCAATACAGTCAGGGGAGAGACCCAGTACTTC.

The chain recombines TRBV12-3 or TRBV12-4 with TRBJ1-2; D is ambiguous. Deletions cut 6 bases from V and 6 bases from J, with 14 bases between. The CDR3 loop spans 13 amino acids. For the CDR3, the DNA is TGTGCCAGCAGCCCGACCCATGCGGATGGCTACACCTTC. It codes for CASSPTHADGYTF.

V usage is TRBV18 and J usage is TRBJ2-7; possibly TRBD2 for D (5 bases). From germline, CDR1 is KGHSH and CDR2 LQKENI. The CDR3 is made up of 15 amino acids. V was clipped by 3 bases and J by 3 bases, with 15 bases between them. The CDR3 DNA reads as TGTGCCAGCTCACCGCGGAGATTCGGGGTCTACGAGCAGTACTTC. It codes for CASSPRRFGVYEQYF. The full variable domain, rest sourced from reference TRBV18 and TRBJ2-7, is NAGVMQNPRHLVRRRGQEARLRCSPMKGHSHVYWYRQLPEEGLKFMVYLQKENIIDESGMPKERFSAEFPKEGPSILRIQQVVRGDSAAYFCASSPRRFGVYEQYFGPGTRLTVT.

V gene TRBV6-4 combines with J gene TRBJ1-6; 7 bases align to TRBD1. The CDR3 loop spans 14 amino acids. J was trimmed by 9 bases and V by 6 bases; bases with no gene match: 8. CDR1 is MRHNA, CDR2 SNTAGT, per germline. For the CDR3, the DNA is TGTGCCAGCAGAACTGGACAGGAAGGTTCACCCCTCCACTTT. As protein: CASRTGQEGSPLHF.

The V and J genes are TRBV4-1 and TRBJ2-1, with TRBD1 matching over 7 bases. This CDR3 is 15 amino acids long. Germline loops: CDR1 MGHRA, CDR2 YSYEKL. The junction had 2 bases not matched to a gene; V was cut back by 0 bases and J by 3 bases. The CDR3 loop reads CASSQDPGGYNEQFF. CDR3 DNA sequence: TGCGCCAGCAGCCAAGACCCAGGGGGCTACAATGAGCAGTTCTTC.

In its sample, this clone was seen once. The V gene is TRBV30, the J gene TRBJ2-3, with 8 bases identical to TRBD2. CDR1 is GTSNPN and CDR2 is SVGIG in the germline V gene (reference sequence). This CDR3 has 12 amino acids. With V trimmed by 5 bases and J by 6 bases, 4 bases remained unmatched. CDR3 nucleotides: TGTGCCTGGGGACTAGCCGTTGATACGCAGTATTTT. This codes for CAWGLAVDTQYF. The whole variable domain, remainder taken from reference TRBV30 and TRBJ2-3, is SQTIHQWPATLVQPVGSPLSLECTVEGTSNPNLYWYRQAAGRGLQLLFYSVGIGQISSEVPQNLSASRPQDRQFILSSKKLLLSDSGFYLCAWGLAVDTQYFGPGTRLTVL.

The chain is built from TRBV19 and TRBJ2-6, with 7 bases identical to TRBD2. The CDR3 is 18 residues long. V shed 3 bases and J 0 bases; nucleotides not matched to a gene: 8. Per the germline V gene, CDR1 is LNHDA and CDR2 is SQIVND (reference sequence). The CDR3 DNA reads TGTGCCAGTAGTATTGGGGCAGGCGGGGGCTCTGGGGCCAACGTCCTGACTTTC. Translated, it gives CASSIGAGGGSGANVLTF.

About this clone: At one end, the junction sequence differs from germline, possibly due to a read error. CDR3 sequence reads: CVSSPTGGLNNEQFF. In nucleotides, the CDR3 is TGCGTCAGCAGCCCTACGGGGGGACTTAACAATGAGCAGTTCTTC. V is TRBV5-1 and J is TRBJ2-1; TRBD2 matches at 7 bases. The CDR3 contains 15 residues. The germline V gene has CDR1 SGHRS and CDR2 YFSETQ. Based on the CDR3 plus reference TRBV5-1 and TRBJ2-1, the full variable domain is KAGVTQTPRYLIKTRGQQVTLSCSPISGHRSVSWYQQTPGQGLQFLFEYFSETQRNKGNFPGRFSGRQFSNSRSEMNVSTLELGDSALYLCVSSPTGGLNNEQFFGPGTRLTVL.

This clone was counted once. The CDR3: CASSRGQGSYNEQFF. CDR3 sequence (DNA): TGTGCCAGCAGCCGGGGACAGGGCTCCTACAATGAGCAGTTCTTC. The genes are TRBV7-9 and TRBJ2-1, with TRBD1 matching 9 bases. The CDR3 spans 15 residues. V lost 5 bases and J lost 0; bases outside the gene matches: 2. Germline V CDR1 and CDR2: SEHNR, FQNEAQ (reference sequence).

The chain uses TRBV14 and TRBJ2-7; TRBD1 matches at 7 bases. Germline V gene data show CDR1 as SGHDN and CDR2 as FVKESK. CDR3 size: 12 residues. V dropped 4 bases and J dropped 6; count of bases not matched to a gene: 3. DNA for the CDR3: TGTGCCAGCAGCCCCGGGACAGCCGAGCAGTACTTC. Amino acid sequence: CASSPGTAEQYF.

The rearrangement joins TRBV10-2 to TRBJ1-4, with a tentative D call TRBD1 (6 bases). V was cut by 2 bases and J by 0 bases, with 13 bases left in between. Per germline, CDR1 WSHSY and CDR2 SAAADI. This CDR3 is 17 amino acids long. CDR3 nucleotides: TGCGCCAGCAGTGAGGACAGGCGAATTTCAACTAATGAAAAACTGTTTTTT. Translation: CASSEDRRISTNEKLFF.

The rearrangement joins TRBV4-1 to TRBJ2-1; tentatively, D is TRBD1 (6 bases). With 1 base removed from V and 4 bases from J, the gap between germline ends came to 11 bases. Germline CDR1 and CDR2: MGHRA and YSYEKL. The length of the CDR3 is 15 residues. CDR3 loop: CASSQVPDRYNEQFF. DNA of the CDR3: TGCGCCAGCAGCCAAGTCCCGGACAGATACAATGAGCAGTTCTTC.

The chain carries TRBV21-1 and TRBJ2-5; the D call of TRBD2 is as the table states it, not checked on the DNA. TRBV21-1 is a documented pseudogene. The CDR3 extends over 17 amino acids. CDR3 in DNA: TGTGCCAGCAGCAAAGATTGGCTAGCGGGGATGCAAGAGACCCAGTACTTC. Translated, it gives CASSKDWLAGMQETQYF.